Sequencing of this TCR beta chain was carried out in a study of patients and donors after allogeneic stem cell transplantation. TCRdb re-derived calls from the RT-PCR reads in MiXCR, one entry per CDR3 protein. The sample lists over 350,000 distinct CDR3 sequences; more than 15% were seen once. This clonotype was detected only a few times. The junction and the germline gene differ at one end; a read error may be behind it. Germline V gives CDR1 PRHDT, CDR2 FYEKMQ (reference sequence). The CDR3 is 16 residues long. The receptor was isolated from a human donor who was either an allogeneic HSCT recipient or a stem cell or donor lymphocyte infusion donor (not recorded which). It is not recorded whose cells these are; they may come from a transplant donor. The sequenced material came from blood, either unsorted or a sorted T cell fraction (not recorded which). The chain uses TRBV13 and TRBJ2-5; 8 bases match TRBD2. The CDR3 loop is CASSLFRRGDHETQYF. CDR3 nucleotides: TGTGCCAGCAGTCTATTTAGGCGGGGGGACCATGAGACCCAGTACTTC.